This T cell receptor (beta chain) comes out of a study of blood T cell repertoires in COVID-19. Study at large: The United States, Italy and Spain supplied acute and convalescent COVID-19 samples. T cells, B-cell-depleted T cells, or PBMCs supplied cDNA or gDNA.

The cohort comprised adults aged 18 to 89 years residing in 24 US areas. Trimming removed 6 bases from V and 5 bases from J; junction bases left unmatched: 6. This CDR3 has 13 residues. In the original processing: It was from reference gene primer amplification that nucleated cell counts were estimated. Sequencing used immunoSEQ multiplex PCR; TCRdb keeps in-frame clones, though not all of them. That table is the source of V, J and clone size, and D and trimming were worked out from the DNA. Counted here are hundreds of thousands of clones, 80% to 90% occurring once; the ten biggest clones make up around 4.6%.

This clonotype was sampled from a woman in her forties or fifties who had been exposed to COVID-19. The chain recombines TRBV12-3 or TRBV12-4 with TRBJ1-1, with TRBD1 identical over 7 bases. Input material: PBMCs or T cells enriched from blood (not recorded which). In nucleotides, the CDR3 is TGTGCCAGCAGGGGACAGAGTGCGACTGAAGCTTTCTTT. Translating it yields CASRGQSATEAFF.